This is a list of T cell receptor beta chains from one sample in a study of blood T cell repertoires in COVID-19. Repertoires were generated with immunoSEQ multiplex PCR, while TCRdb's copy carries only in-frame clones and drops some. The table includes about 200,000 clones, approximately 91% detected once. The source material was peripheral blood. Every receptor here comes from a man over 45 with COVID-19, enrolled during active disease. CDR3s include the opening cysteine and the closing phenylalanine or tryptophan. A D gene is named only where the DNA matches it firmly. Clone size is given for some rows only: seen once, a few or many times, or a class if the clone is expanded.

J: TRBJ2-7; D: NA; length: 14; size: NA; V: TRBV4-1; CDR3: CASSHPQGSYEQYF; DNA: TGCGCCAGCAGCCACCCCCAGGGTAGCTACGAGCAGTACTTC
J: TRBJ1-1; D: NA; length: 12; size: NA; V: TRBV2; CDR3: CASSREGFGAFF; DNA: TGTGCCAGCAGCAGGGAGGGCTTTGGGGCTTTCTTT
J: TRBJ1-3; D: TRBD1; length: 15; size: NA; V: TRBV6-5; CDR3: CASRRQGGAGNTIYF; DNA: TGTGCCAGCAGAAGACAGGGTGGCGCTGGAAACACCATATATTTT
J: TRBJ1-2; D: NA; length: 17; size: NA; V: TRBV3-1/TRBV3-2; CDR3: CASSQDDFGGRRYGYTF; DNA: TGTGCCAGCAGCCAAGATGACTTCGGGGGGCGCCGGTATGGCTACACCTTC
J: TRBJ1-2; D: NA; length: 13; size: NA; V: TRBV18; CDR3: CASSPSTFDGYTF; DNA: TGTGCCAGCTCACCAAGCACCTTTGATGGCTACACCTTC
J: TRBJ2-7; D: TRBD2; length: 17; size: NA; V: TRBV7-8; CDR3: CASSLDRASGGIYEQYF; DNA: TGTGCCAGCAGCTTAGATAGGGCTAGCGGGGGGATTTACGAGCAGTACTTC
J: TRBJ2-3; D: NA; length: 17; size: NA; V: TRBV6-1; CDR3: CASSEALRSRSTDTQYF; DNA: TGTGCCAGCAGTGAAGCGCTTCGGTCTAGGAGCACAGATACGCAGTATTTT
J: TRBJ2-3; D: TRBD2; length: 17; size: NA; V: TRBV3-1/TRBV3-2; CDR3: CASSPGTSGRATDTQYF; DNA: TGTGCCAGCAGCCCAGGGACTAGCGGGAGGGCCACAGATACGCAGTATTTT
J: TRBJ2-3; D: TRBD2; length: 15; size: NA; V: TRBV9; CDR3: CASSVGLAGQDTQYF; DNA: TGTGCCAGCAGCGTAGGGCTAGCGGGTCAAGATACGCAGTATTTT
J: TRBJ1-2; D: NA; length: 15; size: few; V: TRBV7-6; CDR3: CASSLGTGLESGYTF; DNA: TGTGCCAGCAGCTTAGGAACAGGGTTAGAGAGTGGCTACACCTTC
J: TRBJ2-2; D: NA; length: 15; size: NA; V: TRBV11-2; CDR3: CASSLGRVATGELFF; DNA: TGTGCCAGCAGCTTAGGGAGGGTGGCGACCGGGGAGCTGTTTTTT
J: TRBJ2-7; D: TRBD1; length: 15; size: few; V: TRBV4-2; CDR3: CASSQYGQGAKEQYF; DNA: TGTGCCAGCAGCCAATACGGACAGGGGGCGAAAGAGCAGTACTTC
J: TRBJ2-7; D: TRBD2; length: 15; size: NA; V: TRBV11-1; CDR3: CASSPSGGAHYEQYF; DNA: TGTGCCAGCAGCCCAAGCGGGGGGGCCCACTACGAGCAGTACTTC
J: TRBJ1-4; D: TRBD1; length: 18; size: NA; V: TRBV28; CDR3: CASSSTGGVGPTNEKLFF; DNA: TGTGCCAGCAGTTCGACAGGGGGTGTGGGACCGACTAATGAAAAACTGTTTTTT
J: TRBJ1-1; D: NA; length: 15; size: few; V: TRBV5-1; CDR3: CASSLDPGGDTEAFF; DNA: TGCGCCAGCAGCTTGGATCCCGGGGGGGACACTGAAGCTTTCTTT
J: TRBJ2-1; D: TRBD2; length: 16; size: NA; V: TRBV3-1/TRBV3-2; CDR3: CASSQDLAGAYNEQFF; DNA: TGTGCCAGCAGCCAAGATCTAGCGGGAGCCTACAATGAGCAGTTCTTC
J: TRBJ1-4; D: TRBD1; length: 16; size: NA; V: TRBV7-8; CDR3: CASSLGVQGYSEKLFF; DNA: TGTGCCAGCAGCTTAGGAGTACAGGGGTATTCTGAAAAACTGTTTTTT
J: TRBJ2-5; D: NA; length: 13; size: once; V: TRBV3-1/TRBV3-2; CDR3: CASSQRGAQTQYF; DNA: TGTGCCAGCAGCCAACGGGGGGCTCAGACCCAGTACTTC
J: TRBJ2-5; D: NA; length: 14; size: few; V: TRBV19; CDR3: CASSIPRPGETQYF; DNA: TGTGCCAGTAGTATCCCTAGACCGGGAGAGACCCAGTACTTC
J: TRBJ1-1; D: TRBD1; length: 16; size: NA; V: TRBV7-8; CDR3: CASSPRDRGRWTEAFF; DNA: TGTGCCAGCAGCCCCCGGGACAGGGGGCGCTGGACTGAAGCTTTCTTT
J: TRBJ2-5; D: TRBD1; length: 15; size: NA; V: TRBV4-3; CDR3: CASSQGEGAQETQYF; DNA: TGCGCCAGCAGCCAAGGTGAGGGGGCCCAAGAGACCCAGTACTTC
J: TRBJ2-3; D: NA; length: 14; size: NA; V: TRBV30; CDR3: CAWSVGRERDTQYF; DNA: TGTGCCTGGAGTGTAGGCCGGGAGAGGGATACGCAGTATTTT
J: TRBJ2-2; D: TRBD2; length: 16; size: NA; V: TRBV5-1; CDR3: CASSFTSGGNTGELFF; DNA: TGCGCCAGCAGCTTCACTAGCGGGGGGAACACCGGGGAGCTGTTTTTT
J: TRBJ2-1; D: TRBD2; length: 18; size: NA; V: TRBV18; CDR3: CASSPLGLAGVIGNEQFF; DNA: TGTGCCAGCTCACCACTCGGACTAGCGGGAGTTATTGGCAATGAGCAGTTCTTC
J: TRBJ1-4; D: NA; length: 15; size: NA; V: TRBV19; CDR3: CASSIGQTTNEKLFF; DNA: TGTGCCAGTAGTATTGGACAGACAACTAATGAAAAACTGTTTTTT
J: TRBJ1-3; D: NA; length: 14; size: NA; V: TRBV13; CDR3: CASSFRQAGNTIYF; DNA: TGTGCCAGCAGCTTCCGACAGGCTGGAAACACCATATATTTT
J: TRBJ1-2; D: NA; length: 13; size: NA; V: TRBV19; CDR3: CASSIYRDTFYTF; DNA: TGTGCCAGTAGTATCTACCGGGACACCTTCTACACCTTC
J: TRBJ2-5; D: TRBD1; length: 13; size: NA; V: TRBV6-2/TRBV6-3; CDR3: CASSPGTGETQYF; DNA: TGTGCCAGCAGTCCCGGGACAGGGGAGACCCAGTACTTC
J: TRBJ1-3; D: TRBD1; length: 15; size: NA; V: TRBV28; CDR3: CASSLWTGNGNTIYF; DNA: TGTGCCAGCAGTTTATGGACAGGGAATGGAAACACCATATATTTT
J: TRBJ2-1; D: TRBD2; length: 16; size: once; V: TRBV6-5; CDR3: CASSYSGLAEYNEQFF; DNA: TGTGCCAGCAGTTACTCGGGACTAGCGGAATACAATGAGCAGTTCTTC
J: TRBJ1-2; D: TRBD1; length: 16; size: NA; V: TRBV27; CDR3: CASSPRTGGLFYGYTF; DNA: TGTGCCAGCAGTCCTCGGACAGGGGGCTTGTTCTATGGCTACACCTTC
J: TRBJ2-1; D: NA; length: 15; size: NA; V: TRBV5-4; CDR3: CASHGGPSSYNEQFF; DNA: TGTGCCAGCCACGGAGGGCCTAGCTCCTACAATGAGCAGTTCTTC
J: TRBJ2-7; D: TRBD2; length: 16; size: NA; V: TRBV5-1; CDR3: CASSSGTSTLSDEQYF; DNA: TGCGCCAGCAGCTCGGGGACTAGCACCCTCTCGGACGAGCAGTACTTC
J: TRBJ1-1; D: NA; length: 15; size: once; V: TRBV24-1; CDR3: CATSDSRRGNTEAFF; DNA: TGTGCCACCAGTGATTCTCGAAGAGGGAACACTGAAGCTTTCTTT
J: TRBJ1-1; D: NA; length: 15; size: NA; V: TRBV2; CDR3: CATHPTGDMNTEAFF; DNA: TGTGCCACCCACCCGACAGGAGACATGAACACTGAAGCTTTCTTT
J: TRBJ2-1; D: NA; length: 13; size: few; V: TRBV7-6; CDR3: CASSLGLNNEQFF; DNA: TGTGCCAGCAGTTTGGGACTCAACAATGAGCAGTTCTTC
J: TRBJ1-3; D: NA; length: 15; size: NA; V: TRBV5-5; CDR3: CASSLLLGAGNTIYF; DNA: TGTGCCAGCAGCTTGTTGCTGGGGGCCGGAAACACCATATATTTT
J: TRBJ1-4; D: TRBD1; length: 15; size: NA; V: TRBV7-7; CDR3: CASSLGTATNEKLFF; DNA: TGTGCCAGCAGCCTTGGGACAGCAACTAATGAAAAACTGTTTTTT
J: TRBJ2-2; D: NA; length: 13; size: NA; V: TRBV6-6; CDR3: CASSSSSVGELFF; DNA: TGTGCCAGCAGTTCCTCCTCTGTAGGGGAGCTGTTTTTT
J: TRBJ2-7; D: NA; length: 14; size: NA; V: TRBV15; CDR3: CATSRDTHSYEQYF; DNA: TGTGCCACCAGCAGAGATACACATTCCTACGAGCAGTACTTC
J: TRBJ2-2; D: TRBD2; length: 16; size: NA; V: TRBV27; CDR3: CASSSPGTKDTGVLFF; DNA: TGTGCCAGCAGTTCTCCCGGGACTAAAGATACCGGCGTGCTGTTTTTT
J: TRBJ2-7; D: TRBD2; length: 16; size: NA; V: TRBV24-1; CDR3: CATSVQLAGAAYEQYF; DNA: TGTGCCACCAGTGTCCAACTAGCGGGAGCAGCCTACGAGCAGTACTTC
J: TRBJ2-1; D: TRBD1; length: 17; size: NA; V: TRBV7-2; CDR3: CASSLDVNRGHYNEQFF; DNA: TGTGCCAGCAGCTTAGACGTTAACAGGGGTCACTACAATGAGCAGTTCTTC
J: TRBJ2-1; D: TRBD2; length: 15; size: once; V: TRBV11-2; CDR3: CASSLVGLAYNEQFF; DNA: TGTGCCAGCAGCTTAGTGGGACTAGCTTACAATGAGCAGTTCTTC
J: TRBJ2-7; D: TRBD2; length: 15; size: NA; V: TRBV28; CDR3: CASSPTSAHSYEQYF; DNA: TGTGCCAGCAGCCCCACTAGCGCTCACTCCTACGAGCAGTACTTC
J: TRBJ2-4; D: TRBD1; length: 16; size: NA; V: TRBV12-5; CDR3: CASGLPGQTIKNIQYF; DNA: TGTGCTAGTGGTTTGCCGGGACAGACAATAAAAAACATTCAGTACTTC
J: TRBJ2-2; D: TRBD1; length: 15; size: NA; V: TRBV5-4; CDR3: CASRGGDSNTGELFF; DNA: TGTGCCAGCAGAGGGGGCGACTCGAACACCGGGGAGCTGTTTTTT
J: TRBJ2-7; D: NA; length: 12; size: NA; V: TRBV7-2; CDR3: CASSLAGREQYF; DNA: TGTGCCAGCAGCTTAGCGGGGAGAGAGCAGTACTTC
J: TRBJ1-2; D: NA; length: 15; size: NA; V: TRBV3-1/TRBV3-2; CDR3: CASSQEGSWGDGYTF; DNA: TGTGCCAGCAGCCAAGAAGGATCCTGGGGCGATGGCTACACCTTC
J: TRBJ2-1; D: NA; length: 14; size: NA; V: TRBV15; CDR3: CATSRGVGVGEQFF; DNA: TGTGCCACCAGCAGAGGGGTCGGGGTCGGGGAGCAGTTCTTC
J: TRBJ2-2; D: TRBD1; length: 15; size: NA; V: TRBV7-2; CDR3: CASSPDRVVTGELFF; DNA: TGTGCCAGCAGCCCGGACAGGGTGGTCACCGGGGAGCTGTTTTTT
J: TRBJ2-7; D: TRBD2; length: 14; size: NA; V: TRBV5-4; CDR3: CASSLQAAGGEQYF; DNA: TGTGCCAGCAGCTTGCAAGCGGCCGGGGGGGAGCAGTACTTC
J: TRBJ2-1; D: TRBD2; length: 16; size: NA; V: TRBV5-1; CDR3: CASSFGLLAGGDEQFF; DNA: TGCGCCAGCAGCTTCGGGTTACTAGCGGGAGGGGATGAGCAGTTCTTC
J: TRBJ1-2; D: NA; length: 13; size: NA; V: TRBV28; CDR3: CASRPGTSDGYTF; DNA: TGTGCCAGCAGACCCGGGACATCGGATGGCTACACCTTC
J: TRBJ1-4; D: NA; length: 16; size: few; V: TRBV4-1; CDR3: CASSPFLDRSNEKLFF; DNA: TGCGCCAGCAGTCCATTTTTGGACAGAAGTAATGAAAAACTGTTTTTT